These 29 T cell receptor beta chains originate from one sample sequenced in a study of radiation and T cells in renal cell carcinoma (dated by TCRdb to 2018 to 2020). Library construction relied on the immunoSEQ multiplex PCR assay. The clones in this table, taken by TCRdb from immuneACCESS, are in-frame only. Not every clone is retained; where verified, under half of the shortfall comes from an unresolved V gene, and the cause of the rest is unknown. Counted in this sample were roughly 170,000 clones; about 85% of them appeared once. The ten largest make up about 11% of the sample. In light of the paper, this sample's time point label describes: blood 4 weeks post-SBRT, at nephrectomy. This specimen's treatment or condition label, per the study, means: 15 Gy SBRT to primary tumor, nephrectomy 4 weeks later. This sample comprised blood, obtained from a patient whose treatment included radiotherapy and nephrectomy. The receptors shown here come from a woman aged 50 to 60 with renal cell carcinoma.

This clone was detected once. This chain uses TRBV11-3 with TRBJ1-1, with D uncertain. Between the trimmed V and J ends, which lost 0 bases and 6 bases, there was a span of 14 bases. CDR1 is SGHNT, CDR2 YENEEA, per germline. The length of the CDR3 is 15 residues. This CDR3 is CASSLDTRAGAEAFF. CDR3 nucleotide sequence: TGTGCCAGCAGCTTAGATACTAGGGCAGGCGCTGAAGCTTTCTTT.

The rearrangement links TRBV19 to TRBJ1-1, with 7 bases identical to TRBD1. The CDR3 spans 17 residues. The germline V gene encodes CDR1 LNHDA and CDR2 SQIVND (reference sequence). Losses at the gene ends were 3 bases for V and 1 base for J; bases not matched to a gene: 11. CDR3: CASSIPLRGGANTEAFF. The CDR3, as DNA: TGTGCCAGTAGTATTCCCTTACGAGGGGGCGCGAACACTGAAGCTTTCTTT.

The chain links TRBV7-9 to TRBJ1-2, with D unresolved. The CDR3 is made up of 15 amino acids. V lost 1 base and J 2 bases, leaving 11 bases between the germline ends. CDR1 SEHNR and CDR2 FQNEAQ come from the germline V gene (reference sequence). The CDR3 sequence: CASSLERVLNYGYTF. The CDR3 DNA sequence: TGTGCCAGCAGCTTAGAGAGGGTCCTAAACTATGGCTACACCTTC.

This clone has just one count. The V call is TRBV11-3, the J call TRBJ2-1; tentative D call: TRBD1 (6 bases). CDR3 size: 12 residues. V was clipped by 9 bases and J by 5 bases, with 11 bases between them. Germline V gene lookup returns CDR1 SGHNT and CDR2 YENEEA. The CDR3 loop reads CASGGEDNEQFF. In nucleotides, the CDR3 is TGTGCCAGTGGGGGCGAGGACAATGAGCAGTTCTTC.

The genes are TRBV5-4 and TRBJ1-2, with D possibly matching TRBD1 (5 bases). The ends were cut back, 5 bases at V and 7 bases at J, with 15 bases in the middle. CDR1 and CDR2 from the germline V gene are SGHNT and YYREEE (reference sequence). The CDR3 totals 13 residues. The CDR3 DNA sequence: TGTGCCAGCAGACTGGCCGGGGGGAGTGGCTACACCTTC. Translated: CASRLAGGSGYTF.

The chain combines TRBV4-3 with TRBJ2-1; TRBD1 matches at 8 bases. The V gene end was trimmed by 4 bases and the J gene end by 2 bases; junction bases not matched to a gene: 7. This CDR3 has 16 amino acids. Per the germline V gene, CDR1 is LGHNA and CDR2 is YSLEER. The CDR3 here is CASSLSQGAPYNEQFF. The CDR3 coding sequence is TGCGCCAGCAGCCTCTCCCAGGGGGCCCCCTACAATGAGCAGTTCTTC.

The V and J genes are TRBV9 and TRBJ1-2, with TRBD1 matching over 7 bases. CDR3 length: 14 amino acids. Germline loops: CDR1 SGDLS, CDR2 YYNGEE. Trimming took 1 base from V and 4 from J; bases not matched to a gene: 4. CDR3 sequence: CASSVQGEGYGYTF. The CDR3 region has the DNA TGTGCCAGCAGCGTACAGGGGGAGGGCTATGGCTACACCTTC.

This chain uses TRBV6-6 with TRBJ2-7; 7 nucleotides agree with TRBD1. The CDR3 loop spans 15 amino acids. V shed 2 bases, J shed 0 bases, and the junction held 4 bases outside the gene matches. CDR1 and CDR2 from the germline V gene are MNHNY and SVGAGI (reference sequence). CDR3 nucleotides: TGTGCCAGCAGTTACGGTTGGGACAGCTCCTACGAGCAGTACTTC. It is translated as CASSYGWDSSYEQYF.

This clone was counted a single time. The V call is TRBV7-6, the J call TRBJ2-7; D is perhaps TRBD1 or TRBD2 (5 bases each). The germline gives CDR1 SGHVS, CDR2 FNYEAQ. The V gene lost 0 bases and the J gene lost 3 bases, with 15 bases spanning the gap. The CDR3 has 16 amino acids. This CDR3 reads CASSLATGTALYEQYF. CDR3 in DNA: TGTGCCAGCAGCTTAGCGACGGGGACCGCCCTCTACGAGCAGTACTTC.

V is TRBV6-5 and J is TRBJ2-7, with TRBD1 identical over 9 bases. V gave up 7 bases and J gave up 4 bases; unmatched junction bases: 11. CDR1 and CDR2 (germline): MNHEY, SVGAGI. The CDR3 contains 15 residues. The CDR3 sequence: CASTLGQGVGYEQYF. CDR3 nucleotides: TGTGCCAGCACCCTGGGACAGGGAGTTGGTTACGAGCAGTACTTC.

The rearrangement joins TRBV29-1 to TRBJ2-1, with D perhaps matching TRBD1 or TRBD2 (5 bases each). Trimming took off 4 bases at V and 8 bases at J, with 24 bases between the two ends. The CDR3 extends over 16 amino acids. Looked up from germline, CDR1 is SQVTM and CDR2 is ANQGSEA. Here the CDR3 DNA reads TGCAGCGTTGTGTCTGATGGGGGAGCGCTTTACGATGAGCAGTTCTTC. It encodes CSVVSDGGALYDEQFF.

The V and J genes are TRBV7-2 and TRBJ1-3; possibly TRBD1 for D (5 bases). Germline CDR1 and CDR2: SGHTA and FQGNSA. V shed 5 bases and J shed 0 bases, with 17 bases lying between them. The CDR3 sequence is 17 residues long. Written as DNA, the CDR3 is TGTGCCAGCAGCCCGCAGGCGACCAGGGTCTCTGGAAACACCATATATTTT. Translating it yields CASSPQATRVSGNTIYF.

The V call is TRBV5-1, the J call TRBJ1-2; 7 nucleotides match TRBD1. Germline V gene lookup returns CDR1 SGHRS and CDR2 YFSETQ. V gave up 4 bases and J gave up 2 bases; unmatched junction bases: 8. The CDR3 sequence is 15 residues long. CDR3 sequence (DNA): TGCGCCAGCAGCATTGGTACAGGGGCCAACTATGGCTACACCTTC. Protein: CASSIGTGANYGYTF.

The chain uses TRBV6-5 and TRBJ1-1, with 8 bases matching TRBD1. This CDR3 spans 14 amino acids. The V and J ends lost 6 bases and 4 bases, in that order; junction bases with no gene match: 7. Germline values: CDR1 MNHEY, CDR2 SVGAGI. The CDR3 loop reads CASRITGGGTEAFF. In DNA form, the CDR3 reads TGTGCCAGCAGAATAACAGGGGGGGGCACTGAAGCTTTCTTT.

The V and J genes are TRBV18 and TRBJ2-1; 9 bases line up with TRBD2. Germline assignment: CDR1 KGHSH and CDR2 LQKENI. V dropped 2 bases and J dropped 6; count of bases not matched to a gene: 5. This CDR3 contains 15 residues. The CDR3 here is CASSPSSGRLNEQFF. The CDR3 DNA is TGTGCCAGCTCACCATCCAGCGGGAGGCTCAATGAGCAGTTCTTC.

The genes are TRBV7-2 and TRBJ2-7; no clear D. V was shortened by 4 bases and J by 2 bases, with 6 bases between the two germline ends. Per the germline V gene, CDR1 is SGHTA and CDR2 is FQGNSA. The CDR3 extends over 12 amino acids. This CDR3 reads CASSSHPYEQYF. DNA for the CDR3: TGTGCCAGCAGCTCCCACCCCTACGAGCAGTACTTC.

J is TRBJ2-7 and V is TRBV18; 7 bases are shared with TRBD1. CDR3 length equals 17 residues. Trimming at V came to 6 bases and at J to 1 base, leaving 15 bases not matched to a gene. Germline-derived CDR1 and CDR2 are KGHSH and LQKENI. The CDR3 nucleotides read TGTGCCAGCTCTCCCACTGACCGGACAGGAGTTTCCTACGAGCAGTACTTC. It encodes CASSPTDRTGVSYEQYF. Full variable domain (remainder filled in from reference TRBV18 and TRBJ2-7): NAGVMQNPRHLVRRRGQEARLRCSPMKGHSHVYWYRQLPEEGLKFMVYLQKENIIDESGMPKERFSAEFPKEGPSILRIQQVVRGDSAAYFCASSPTDRTGVSYEQYFGPGTRLTVT.

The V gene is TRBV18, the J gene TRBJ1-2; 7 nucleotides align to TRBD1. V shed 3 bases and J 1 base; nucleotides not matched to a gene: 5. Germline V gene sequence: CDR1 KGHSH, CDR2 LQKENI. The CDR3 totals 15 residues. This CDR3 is CASSPRGQNNYGYTF. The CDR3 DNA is TGTGCCAGCTCACCCCGGGGACAGAATAACTATGGCTACACCTTC.

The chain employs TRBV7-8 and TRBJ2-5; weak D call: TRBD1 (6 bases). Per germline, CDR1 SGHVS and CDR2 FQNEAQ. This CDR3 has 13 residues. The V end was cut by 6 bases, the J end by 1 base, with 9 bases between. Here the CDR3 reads CASRSRGQETQYF. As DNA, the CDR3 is TGTGCCAGCAGGTCCAGGGGCCAAGAGACCCAGTACTTC.

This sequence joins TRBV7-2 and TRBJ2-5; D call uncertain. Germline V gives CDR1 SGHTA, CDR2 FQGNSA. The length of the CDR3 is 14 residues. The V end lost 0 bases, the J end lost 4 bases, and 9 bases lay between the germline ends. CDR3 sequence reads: CASSLAWSSETQYF. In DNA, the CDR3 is TGTGCCAGCAGCTTAGCGTGGTCCTCAGAGACCCAGTACTTC.

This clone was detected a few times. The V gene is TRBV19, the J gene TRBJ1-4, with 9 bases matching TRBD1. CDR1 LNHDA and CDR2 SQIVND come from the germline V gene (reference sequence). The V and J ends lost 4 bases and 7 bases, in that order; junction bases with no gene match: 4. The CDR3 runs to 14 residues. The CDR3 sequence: CASSSGTGSEKLFF. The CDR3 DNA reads TGTGCCAGTAGTAGTGGGACAGGGAGTGAAAAACTGTTTTTT.

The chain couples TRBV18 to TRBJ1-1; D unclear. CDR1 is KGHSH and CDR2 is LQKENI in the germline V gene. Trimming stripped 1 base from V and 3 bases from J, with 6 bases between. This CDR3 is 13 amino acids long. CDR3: CASSPRKDTEAFF. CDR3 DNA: TGTGCCAGCTCACCACGCAAGGACACTGAAGCTTTCTTT.

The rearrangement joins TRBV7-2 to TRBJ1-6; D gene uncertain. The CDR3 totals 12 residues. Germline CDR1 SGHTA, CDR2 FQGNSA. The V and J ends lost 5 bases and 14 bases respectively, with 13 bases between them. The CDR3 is CASSAYLGTLHF. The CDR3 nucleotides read TGTGCCAGCAGCGCTTATCTCGGGACCCTCCACTTT.

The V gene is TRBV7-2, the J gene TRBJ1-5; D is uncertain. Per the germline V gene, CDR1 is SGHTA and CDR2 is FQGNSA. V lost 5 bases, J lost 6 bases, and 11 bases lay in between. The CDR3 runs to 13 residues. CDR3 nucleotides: TGTGCCAGCAGCCGCCAAGCCAGTCAGCCCCAGCATTTT. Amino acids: CASSRQASQPQHF.

CDR3 in amino acids: CASSSQQGVIGDTQYF. Written as DNA, the CDR3 is TGCGCCAGCAGCTCCCAACAGGGTGTAATCGGGGATACGCAGTATTTT. This chain connects TRBV5-1 to TRBJ2-3; possibly TRBD1 for D (6 bases). Trimming removed 3 bases from V and 6 bases from J, with 20 bases in between. This CDR3 has 16 amino acids. Looked up from germline, CDR1 is SGHRS and CDR2 is YFSETQ.

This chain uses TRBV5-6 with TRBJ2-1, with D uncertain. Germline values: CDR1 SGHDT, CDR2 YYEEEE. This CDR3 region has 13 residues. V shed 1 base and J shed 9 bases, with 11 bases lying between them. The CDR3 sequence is CASSLYRVGEQFF. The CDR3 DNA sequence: TGTGCCAGCAGCTTGTATAGGGTGGGTGAGCAGTTCTTC.

In DNA, the CDR3 is TGTGCCAGTAGTATCGGGACTAGCTTCCCCGGGGAGCTGTTTTTT. Its protein is CASSIGTSFPGELFF. The chain combines TRBV19 with TRBJ2-2; 9 bases agree with TRBD2. This CDR3 is built from 15 residues. The V gene end was trimmed by 3 bases and the J gene end by 6 bases; junction bases not matched to a gene: 5. Germline V gives CDR1 LNHDA, CDR2 SQIVND (reference sequence).

The CDR3 DNA is TGTGCCAGCAGTTACGGAGGGGACGGTTCCTACGAGCAGTACTTC. Its translation: CASSYGGDGSYEQYF. The V and J genes are TRBV6-6 and TRBJ2-7, with TRBD2 as a possible D gene (6 bases). The length of the CDR3 is 15 residues. From germline, CDR1 is MNHNY and CDR2 SVGAGI (reference sequence). V was clipped by 2 bases and J by 1 base, with 12 bases between them.

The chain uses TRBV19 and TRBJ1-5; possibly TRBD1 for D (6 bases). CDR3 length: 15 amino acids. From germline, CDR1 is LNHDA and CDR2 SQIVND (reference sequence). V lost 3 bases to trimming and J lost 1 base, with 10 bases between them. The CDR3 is CASSIEGVSNQPQHF. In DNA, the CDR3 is TGTGCCAGTAGTATTGAGGGGGTGAGCAATCAGCCCCAGCATTTT.